This TCR beta chain derives from a study of T cell clonality in common variable immunodeficiency. Study-wide findings and caveats: Fewer TCRbeta clones were shared among CVID subjects than controls.

This clone was counted ten times or more. Its cognate antigen is unknown. A read error may produce the germline difference seen at one junction end. Patients and controls were mostly of Caucasian heritage. TCRdb's copy holds only in-frame clones and misses some; the assay was immunoSEQ multiplex PCR. The sample was found to contain about 52,000 clones, and every one recurs. Sequencing was performed on peripheral blood mononuclear cells. This receptor was taken from a person aged 18 to 69 in good health.

This chain's CDR3 is CAGSLYASSGRTGELFF. The part of the CDR3 DNA that was read is TGCGCCGGCAGTCTGTACGCCTCTAGCGGGCGTACCGGGGAG. The V gene is TRBV5-1, the J gene TRBJ2-2, with 8 bases lining up with TRBD2. The read ends 3 residues early relative to the CDR3; the germline J gene fills the gap. The germline gives CDR1 SGHRS, CDR2 YFSETQ. This CDR3 spans 17 amino acids.